This passage covers 27 T cell receptor beta chains from one sample sequenced in a study of blood T cell repertoires in COVID-19. Repertoires were generated with immunoSEQ multiplex PCR, while TCRdb's copy carries only in-frame clones and drops some. The repertoire holds about 260,000 clones, with around nine tenths as singletons. Material: peripheral blood. These receptors were obtained from a man in his forties who had recovered from COVID-19.

The CDR3 region is CASSLAAGGTGELFF. The DNA for the CDR3 is TGCGCCAGCAGCCTCGCCGCGGGGGGCACCGGGGAGCTGTTTTTT. The chain carries TRBV4-3 and TRBJ2-2, with 8 bases aligning to TRBD2. CDR3 size: 15 residues. V gave up 4 bases and J gave up 4 bases; unmatched junction bases: 5. Germline V CDR1 and CDR2: LGHNA, YSLEER.

This rearrangement joins TRBV4-1 to TRBJ2-1, with 12 nucleotides matching TRBD2. Germline lookup yields CDR1 MGHRA and CDR2 YSYEKL. CDR3 length equals 17 residues. Germline trimming cut 0 bases from V and 3 bases from J; bases unmatched to any gene: 3. This CDR3 reads CASSQEGTSGHYNEQFF. CDR3 in DNA: TGCGCCAGCAGCCAAGAGGGGACTAGCGGGCACTACAATGAGCAGTTCTTC.

This clone was detected once. V usage is TRBV2 and J usage is TRBJ2-3, with 9 positions matching TRBD2. V shed 10 bases and J 6 bases; nucleotides not matched to a gene: 17. The CDR3 is 16 amino acids. Per the germline V gene, CDR1 is SNHLY and CDR2 is FYNNEI. CDR3 loop: CATQGPGGGAGDTQYF. The CDR3 nucleotides are TGTGCCACCCAGGGCCCTGGCGGGGGGGCTGGTGATACGCAGTATTTT.

The chain employs TRBV9 and TRBJ1-1, with TRBD1 matching over 7 bases. CDR3 size: 15 residues. Germline loops: CDR1 SGDLS, CDR2 YYNGEE. The junction had 7 bases not matched to a gene; V was cut back by 5 bases and J by 0 bases. CDR3 in DNA: TGTGCCAGCAGAGAGCGACAGGGCCTGAACACTGAAGCTTTCTTT. Translating gives CASRERQGLNTEAFF.

This clone was recorded once. The DNA for the CDR3 is TGTGCCAGCAGAATGGGGCCGGACAGGGTCCATGGCTACACCTTC. This translates into CASRMGPDRVHGYTF. The chain has TRBV7-2 and TRBJ1-2; the match to TRBD1 covers 8 bases. The CDR3 is 15 residues long. Trimming removed 6 bases from V and 6 bases from J; junction bases left unmatched: 12. The germline V gene encodes CDR1 SGHTA and CDR2 FQGNSA.

The CDR3 nucleotides are TGTGCCAGCAGCTTGCCAGGCATCAGCTCCTACGAGCAGTACTTC. The encoded protein is CASSLPGISSYEQYF. V usage is TRBV5-6 and J usage is TRBJ2-7; D is undetermined. Germline V gene sequence: CDR1 SGHDT, CDR2 YYEEEE. The CDR3 spans 15 residues. Trimming took 1 base from V and 0 from J, leaving 11 bases between them.

In nucleotides, the CDR3 is TGCGCCAGCACTACCGGGACAGGGATTTACAATGAGCAGTTCTTC. This codes for CASTTGTGIYNEQFF. The chain has TRBV10-2 and TRBJ2-1, with 9 bases that match TRBD1. The CDR3 contains 15 residues. Germline V gene data show CDR1 as WSHSY and CDR2 as SAAADI. J was trimmed by 4 bases and V by 7 bases; bases with no gene match: 8.

CDR3 residues: CASSYSSRDSHNEQFF. The CDR3 region has the DNA TGTGCCAGCAGTTACTCGAGTCGGGACAGCCACAATGAGCAGTTCTTC. The chain joins TRBV6-2 or TRBV6-3 to TRBJ2-1; TRBD1 aligns across 7 bases. This CDR3 contains 16 residues. CDR1 MNHEY and CDR2 SVGEGT come from the germline V gene. With V trimmed by 0 bases and J by 5 bases, 7 bases remained unmatched.

The gene calls are TRBV7-2 and TRBJ2-7; 7 nucleotides agree with TRBD2. V lost 7 bases to trimming and J lost 4 bases; unmatched junction nucleotides: 7. CDR1 is SGHTA and CDR2 is FQGNSA in the germline V gene. The CDR3 extends over 13 amino acids. In DNA form, the CDR3 reads TGTGCCAGCAAGGTTGCGGGAGCGTACGAGCAGTACTTC. This codes for CASKVAGAYEQYF.

V is TRBV9 and J is TRBJ2-7; 7 positions agree with TRBD1. The CDR3 is made up of 14 amino acids. The trim removed 0 bases at V and 3 bases at J, leaving 3 bases unmatched. Germline assignment: CDR1 SGDLS and CDR2 YYNGEE. CDR3 sequence (DNA): TGTGCCAGCAGCGTAGATTACAGGGGCTACGAGCAGTACTTC. The encoded protein is CASSVDYRGYEQYF.

V usage is TRBV6-2 or TRBV6-3 and J usage is TRBJ2-3, with 9 bases identical to TRBD2. CDR1 MNHEY and CDR2 SVGEGT come from the germline V gene. Losses at the gene ends were 1 base for V and 6 bases for J; bases not matched to a gene: 2. There are 14 residues in the CDR3. CDR3 in DNA: TGTGCCAGCAGTTACTTAGCGGGAGTGGATACGCAGTATTTT. It is translated as CASSYLAGVDTQYF.

This clone appeared once. V usage is TRBV27 and J usage is TRBJ2-1; 12 bases are shared with TRBD2. V was pared by 0 bases and J by 7 bases, with 16 bases of the junction left unmatched. Germline V gene sequence: CDR1 MNHEY, CDR2 SMNVEV (reference sequence). The CDR3 is 20 residues long. The CDR3 loop is CASSLSVRASGGARGNEQFF. DNA for the CDR3: TGTGCCAGCAGTTTATCGGTCCGGGCTAGCGGGGGGGCGAGGGGAAATGAGCAGTTCTTC.

The chain joins TRBV19 to TRBJ2-1, with D possibly TRBD2 on 6 matching bases. The CDR3 has 17 residues. Between the trimmed V and J ends, which lost 2 bases and 0 bases, there was a span of 14 bases. Germline assignment: CDR1 LNHDA and CDR2 SQIVND (reference sequence). The CDR3 sequence: CASSISGRGTSYNEQFF. The CDR3 DNA follows: TGTGCCAGTAGTATATCTGGCCGGGGGACCTCCTACAATGAGCAGTTCTTC.

In this sample, this clone turned up once. J is TRBJ2-3 and V is TRBV20-1, with TRBD2 as a possible D gene (6 bases). CDR3 size: 11 residues. Germline V CDR1 and CDR2: DFQATT, SNEGSKA (reference sequence). Trimming cost V 5 bases and J 9 bases, with 12 bases left between them. Here the CDR3 reads CSAPNGLTQYF. As DNA, the CDR3 is TGCAGTGCTCCCAACGGACTAACGCAGTATTTT.

This clone appeared once. The CDR3 reads CASSQDRGQGLSYEQYF. CDR3 DNA sequence: TGTGCCAGCAGCCAAGATCGAGGACAGGGTCTATCGTACGAGCAGTACTTC. The rearrangement links TRBV3-1 (or the pseudogene TRBV3-2) to TRBJ2-7; 8 positions agree with TRBD1. CDR3 length: 17 residues. In germline, CDR1 is LGHDT, CDR2 YNNKEL (reference sequence). The ends lost 0 bases at V and 4 bases at J; junction bases unmatched: 11.

The gene calls are TRBV6-2 or TRBV6-3 and TRBJ1-2; possible D gene TRBD1, 5 bases. Germline values: CDR1 MNHEY, CDR2 SVGEGT. V lost 8 bases and J 2 bases, leaving 12 bases between the germline ends. This CDR3 has 13 residues. The CDR3 region has the DNA TGTGCCAGCTGTTCGGGGGTCAACTATGGCTACACCTTC. Translation: CASCSGVNYGYTF.

The chain carries TRBV20-1 and TRBJ1-5; D is possibly TRBD1 (6 bases). CDR3 size: 15 residues. Germline CDR1 is DFQATT and CDR2 is SNEGSKA (reference sequence). Trimming stripped 3 bases from V and 2 bases from J, with 14 bases between. CDR3 region: CSASWGRLGNQPQHF. The DNA of the CDR3 is TGCAGTGCTAGTTGGGGGCGACTGGGCAATCAGCCCCAGCATTTT.

Written as DNA, the CDR3 is TGTGCCCCCGGGGGCAGGGGGGACTACGAGCAGTACTTC. It specifies CAPGGRGDYEQYF. The gene calls are TRBV2 and TRBJ2-7, with a possible D match to TRBD1 (7 bases). Trimming removed 11 bases from V and 3 bases from J, with 17 bases in between. Germline V gives CDR1 SNHLY, CDR2 FYNNEI. The CDR3 loop spans 13 amino acids.

The chain combines TRBV12-3 or TRBV12-4 with TRBJ1-2; the D is unclear. V was cut by 3 bases and J by 2 bases, with 7 bases left in between. This CDR3 is built from 13 residues. CDR3 DNA sequence: TGTGCCAGCAGTTTGACACGGAACTATGGCTACACCTTC. This translates into CASSLTRNYGYTF.

This clone was recorded once. The V call is TRBV27, the J call TRBJ2-5, with 15 nucleotides matching TRBD2. With 5 bases clipped from V and 5 bases from J, the junction kept 6 bases outside the gene matches. Germline V gene lookup returns CDR1 MNHEY and CDR2 SMNVEV (reference sequence). The CDR3 extends over 16 amino acids. The CDR3 here is CASSGTSGGFMETQYF. The CDR3 nucleotides are TGTGCCAGCAGTGGGACTAGCGGGGGGTTTATGGAGACCCAGTACTTC.

The rearrangement uses TRBV6-4 and TRBJ2-7; D is perhaps TRBD2 (7 bases). V was shortened by 6 bases and J by 1 base, with 19 bases between the two germline ends. The CDR3 has 16 residues. In germline, CDR1 is MRHNA, CDR2 SNTAGT. CDR3 nucleotides: TGTGCCAGCAGCCCCCGCGAGGGGGGGAATTCCTACGAGCAGTACTTC. Translating it yields CASSPREGGNSYEQYF.

V usage is TRBV14 and J usage is TRBJ2-1, with a tentative D call TRBD2 (6 bases). V lost 3 bases, J lost 4 bases, and 19 bases lay in between. The CDR3 has 17 amino acids. Germline CDR1 SGHDN, CDR2 FVKESK. CDR3 in amino acids: CASSQGSGAGSYNEQFF. The CDR3 coding sequence is TGTGCCAGCAGCCAGGGTTCCGGGGCGGGGAGTTACAATGAGCAGTTCTTC.

V usage is TRBV20-1 and J usage is TRBJ2-1; D perhaps matches TRBD2 (6 bases). The CDR3 spans 17 residues. Germline V gene lookup returns CDR1 DFQATT and CDR2 SNEGSKA (reference sequence). The germline V and J ends were trimmed by 3 bases and 0 bases, with 18 bases remaining between them. The CDR3 DNA reads as TGCAGTGCTAGTCCCATACTAGCCCCGAGCTCCTACAATGAGCAGTTCTTC. This codes for CSASPILAPSSYNEQFF.

This clone has only a few counts. The genes are TRBV19 and TRBJ1-5; 8 bases agree with TRBD1. J was trimmed by 2 bases and V by 6 bases; bases with no gene match: 15. This CDR3 has 18 residues. The germline V gene has CDR1 LNHDA and CDR2 SQIVND (reference sequence). CDR3 in amino acids: CASRAGTGVLRGNQPQHF. DNA of the CDR3: TGTGCCAGTAGGGCAGGGACAGGCGTGTTAAGGGGCAATCAGCCCCAGCATTTT.

This chain connects TRBV12-3 or TRBV12-4 to TRBJ1-4; D ambiguous. There are 13 residues in the CDR3. Trimming took 5 bases from V and 8 from J, leaving 12 bases between them. The CDR3 region has the DNA TGTGCCAGCAGTCGGGTACACCGGGAAAAACTGTTTTTT. Its protein is CASSRVHREKLFF.

This clone was seen once. The chain couples TRBV10-3 to TRBJ2-7; maybe TRBD1 (6 bases). Looked up from germline, CDR1 is ENHRY and CDR2 is SYGVKD. The CDR3 totals 12 residues. Trimming stripped 0 bases from V and 7 bases from J, with 7 bases between. The CDR3 here is CAISESRGEQYF. The CDR3, as DNA: TGTGCCATCAGTGAGTCGAGGGGGGAGCAGTACTTC.

This clone came up a few times. The chain has TRBV6-2 or TRBV6-3 and TRBJ2-5, with 8 bases lining up with TRBD2. J gave up 5 bases and V 3 bases, and 8 bases lay outside the gene matches. The length of the CDR3 is 15 residues. Germline CDR1 and CDR2: MNHEY and SVGEGT. In DNA form, the CDR3 reads TGTGCCAGCAGTTATAGAGCGGGAGTATACGAGACCCAGTACTTC. It encodes CASSYRAGVYETQYF.